The 15 T cell receptor beta chains reported below all come from one sample, sequenced in a study of cytomegalovirus exposure and HLA in healthy donors. Assay: immunoSEQ multiplex PCR; the TCRdb copy retains only in-frame clones and omits some. In the table there are more than 65,000 clones, roughly 96% of which are singletons. The sample comprised PBMCs. All receptors come from a woman under 30 in good health and CMV-seronegative.

Worth noting for this clone: A junction end diverges from the germline sequence, so it may reflect a read error. The CDR3 loop reads CASSLDGQETQYF. The CDR3 DNA is TGTGCCAGCAGCCTAGACGGGCAAGAGACCCAGTACTTC. The chain recombines TRBV11-2 with TRBJ2-5; D unresolved. CDR1 SGHAT and CDR2 FQNNGV come from the germline V gene. The CDR3 length is 13 residues.

V gene TRBV27 combines with J gene TRBJ1-6; D remains unclear. Deletions cut 0 bases from V and 7 bases from J, with 4 bases between. The germline gives CDR1 MNHEY, CDR2 SMNVEV (reference sequence). The CDR3 has 13 amino acids. In nucleotides, the CDR3 is TGTGCCAGCAGTTTATCTCCAAATTCACCCCTCCACTTT. This sequence encodes CASSLSPNSPLHF.

The chain joins TRBV30 to TRBJ2-5; the match to TRBD1 covers 9 bases. V shed 0 bases and J 2 bases; nucleotides not matched to a gene: 4. The CDR3 spans 15 residues. Germline loops: CDR1 GTSNPN, CDR2 SVGIG (reference sequence). CDR3 loop: CAWSVSGTGQETQYF. In DNA, the CDR3 is TGTGCCTGGAGTGTAAGCGGGACAGGGCAAGAGACCCAGTACTTC.

The rearrangement joins TRBV27 to TRBJ2-3, with a weak D call TRBD2 (6 bases). The CDR3 totals 15 residues. V was clipped by 6 bases and J by 3 bases, with 16 bases between them. The germline CDR1 and CDR2 sequences are MNHEY and SMNVEV (reference sequence). CDR3 bases: TGTGCCAGCAGATTGGGGGGTCCTGAGACAGATACGCAGTATTTT. This encodes CASRLGGPETDTQYF.

CDR3 in amino acids: CASSLPTGTNSPLHF. In nucleotides, the CDR3 is TGTGCCAGCAGCTTACCGACAGGGACCAATTCACCCCTCCACTTT. This chain links TRBV11-2 with TRBJ1-6; 7 nucleotides align to TRBD1. The V segment lost 2 bases and the J segment 7 bases; nucleotides outside the gene matches: 5. The CDR3 is 15 amino acids. Per germline, CDR1 SGHAT and CDR2 FQNNGV. Together with reference TRBV11-2 and TRBJ1-6, the CDR3 gives the full variable domain: EAGVAQSPRYKIIEKRQSVAFWCNPISGHATLYWYQQILGQGPKLLIQFQNNGVVDDSQLPKDRFSAERLKGVDSTLKIQPAKLEDSAVYLCASSLPTGTNSPLHFGNGTRLTVT.

The chain joins TRBV25-1 to TRBJ2-4; TRBD2 matches 7 bases. This CDR3 is 16 amino acids long. Germline V gene lookup returns CDR1 MGHDK and CDR2 SYGVNS. V shed 3 bases and J 6 bases; nucleotides not matched to a gene: 11. CDR3 residues: CASSDSGLDGGNIQYF. The CDR3 DNA is TGTGCCAGCAGTGACTCAGGACTAGATGGCGGAAACATTCAGTACTTC.

The V gene is TRBV27, the J gene TRBJ2-7; 11 nucleotides align to TRBD2. V was clipped by 8 bases and J by 2 bases; unmatched bases: 5. Germline assignment: CDR1 MNHEY and CDR2 SMNVEV (reference sequence). The CDR3 has 14 amino acids. CDR3 in amino acids: CASQGTSGPYEQYF. CDR3 coding DNA: TGTGCCAGCCAGGGGACTAGCGGACCCTACGAGCAGTACTTC.

The chain carries TRBV30 and TRBJ2-7; no reliable D call. The CDR3 is made up of 11 amino acids. Between the trimmed V and J ends, which lost 4 bases and 12 bases, there was a span of 16 bases. CDR1 and CDR2 (germline): GTSNPN, SVGIG (reference sequence). CDR3 sequence reads: CAWTDNEVGYF. The DNA of the CDR3 is TGTGCCTGGACCGATAACGAGGTGGGGTACTTC.

The chain joins TRBV7-9 to TRBJ2-1, with 7 bases identical to TRBD2. The V segment lost 5 bases and the J segment 9 bases; nucleotides outside the gene matches: 10. Per the germline V gene, CDR1 is SEHNR and CDR2 is FQNEAQ (reference sequence). The CDR3 length is 14 residues. The CDR3 region has the DNA TGTGCCAGCAGCCAGCTGAGCGGGGATATTGAGCAGTTCTTC. Protein product: CASSQLSGDIEQFF.

The chain is built from TRBV2 and TRBJ1-1; unclear D gene. The CDR3 extends over 12 amino acids. V lost 5 bases and J lost 4, with 8 bases in between. Looked up from germline, CDR1 is SNHLY and CDR2 is FYNNEI. The CDR3 loop is CASSFTGTEAFF. CDR3 DNA sequence: TGTGCCAGCAGTTTTACTGGCACTGAAGCTTTCTTT. Full variable domain (missing parts from reference TRBV2 and TRBJ1-1): EPEVTQTPSHQVTQMGQEVILRCVPISNHLYFYWYRQILGQKVEFLVSFYNNEISEKSEIFDDQFSVERPDGSNFTLKIRSTKLEDSAMYFCASSFTGTEAFFGQGTRLTVV.

V is TRBV5-1 and J is TRBJ1-1; TRBD1 agrees at 8 bases. The CDR3 runs 14 residues. In germline, CDR1 is SGHRS, CDR2 YFSETQ. V shed 4 bases, J shed 3 bases, and the junction held 5 bases outside the gene matches. This CDR3 reads CASSRQGFDTEAFF. The CDR3 nucleotides are TGCGCCAGCAGCAGACAGGGGTTCGACACTGAAGCTTTCTTT.

CDR3 loop: CASSQFTRQGSYGYTF. The CDR3 nucleotides read TGTGCCAGCAGCCAATTCACCAGACAGGGGAGCTATGGCTACACCTTC. This chain joins TRBV14 and TRBJ1-2, with TRBD1 identical over 8 bases. CDR3 length: 16 residues. Germline V gene sequence: CDR1 SGHDN, CDR2 FVKESK. V shed 2 bases, J shed 4 bases, and the junction held 9 bases outside the gene matches. Looking up the rest from reference TRBV14 and TRBJ1-2 gives the full variable domain: EAGVTQFPSHSVIEKGQTVTLRCDPISGHDNLYWYRRVMGKEIKFLLHFVKESKQDESGMPNNRFLAERTGGTYSTLKVQPAELEDSGVYFCASSQFTRQGSYGYTFGSGTRLTVV.

This sequence joins TRBV18 and TRBJ2-7, with D possibly being TRBD1 (5 bases). Germline V gene lookup returns CDR1 KGHSH and CDR2 LQKENI. The CDR3 consists of 14 residues. V dropped 0 bases and J dropped 2 bases, with 8 bases sitting between them. DNA for the CDR3: TGTGCCAGCTCACCACCCCAGGGAACCTACGAGCAGTACTTC. It specifies CASSPPQGTYEQYF.

The chain uses TRBV11-2 and TRBJ1-3; the D is unclear. The V gene lost 0 bases and the J gene lost 0 bases, with 12 bases spanning the gap. CDR1 SGHAT and CDR2 FQNNGV come from the germline V gene. This CDR3 spans 17 amino acids. CDR3 bases: TGTGCCAGCAGCTTAGATCTAAGCGGAATCTCTGGAAACACCATATATTTT. Encoded protein: CASSLDLSGISGNTIYF. The variable domain in full, completed from reference TRBV11-2 and TRBJ1-3, reads EAGVAQSPRYKIIEKRQSVAFWCNPISGHATLYWYQQILGQGPKLLIQFQNNGVVDDSQLPKDRFSAERLKGVDSTLKIQPAKLEDSAVYLCASSLDLSGISGNTIYFGEGSWLTVV.

The chain employs TRBV6-5 and TRBJ2-1; TRBD2 agrees at 7 bases. This CDR3 is 16 amino acids long. V dropped 0 bases and J dropped 10; count of bases not matched to a gene: 12. Germline CDR1 MNHEY, CDR2 SVGAGI. The CDR3 bases are TGTGCCAGCAGTTACTCCACGGGAGCCCGAGCGGGGGAGCAGTTCTTC. It translates to CASSYSTGARAGEQFF.